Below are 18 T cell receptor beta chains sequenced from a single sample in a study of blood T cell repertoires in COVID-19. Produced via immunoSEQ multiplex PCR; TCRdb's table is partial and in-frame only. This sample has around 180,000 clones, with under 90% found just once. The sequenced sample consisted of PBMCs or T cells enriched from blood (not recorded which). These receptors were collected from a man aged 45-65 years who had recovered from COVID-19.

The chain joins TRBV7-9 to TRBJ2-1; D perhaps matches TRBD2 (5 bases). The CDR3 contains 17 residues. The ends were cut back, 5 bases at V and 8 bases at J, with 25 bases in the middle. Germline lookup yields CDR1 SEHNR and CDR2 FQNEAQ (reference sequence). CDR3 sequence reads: CASSETTNTGVYDEQFF. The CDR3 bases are TGTGCCAGCAGCGAAACCACAAATACCGGGGTGTACGATGAGCAGTTCTTC.

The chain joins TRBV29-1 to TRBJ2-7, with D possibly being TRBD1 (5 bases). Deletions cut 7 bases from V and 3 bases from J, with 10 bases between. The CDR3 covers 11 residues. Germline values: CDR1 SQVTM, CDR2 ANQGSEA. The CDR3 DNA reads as TGCAGCGCCAAGACAGTCTACGAGCAGTACTTC. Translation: CSAKTVYEQYF.

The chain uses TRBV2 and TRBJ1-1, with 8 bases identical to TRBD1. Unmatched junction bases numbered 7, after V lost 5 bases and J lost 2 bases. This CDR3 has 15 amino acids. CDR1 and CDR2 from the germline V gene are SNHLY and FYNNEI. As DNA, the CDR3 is TGTGCCAGCAGTAAGGACACAGGGGGTAACACTGAAGCTTTCTTT. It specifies CASSKDTGGNTEAFF.

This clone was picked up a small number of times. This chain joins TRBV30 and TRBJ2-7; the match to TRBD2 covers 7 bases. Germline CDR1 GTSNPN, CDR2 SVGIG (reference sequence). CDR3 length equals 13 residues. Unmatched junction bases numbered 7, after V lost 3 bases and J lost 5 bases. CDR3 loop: CAWRASGDHEQYF. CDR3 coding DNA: TGTGCCTGGAGGGCCAGCGGGGATCACGAGCAGTACTTC.

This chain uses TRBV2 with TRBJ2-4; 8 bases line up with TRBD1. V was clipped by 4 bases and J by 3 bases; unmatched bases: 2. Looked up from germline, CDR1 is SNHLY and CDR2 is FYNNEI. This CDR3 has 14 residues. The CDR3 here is CASSADRGKNIQYF. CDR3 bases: TGTGCCAGCAGTGCAGACAGGGGCAAAAACATTCAGTACTTC.

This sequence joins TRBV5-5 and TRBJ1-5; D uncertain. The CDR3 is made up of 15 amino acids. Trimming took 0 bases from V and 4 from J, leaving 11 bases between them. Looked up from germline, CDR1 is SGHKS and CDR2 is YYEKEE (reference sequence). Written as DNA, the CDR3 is TGTGCCAGCAGCTTGGTCCTGGCGGAGAATCAGCCCCAGCATTTT. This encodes CASSLVLAENQPQHF.

The CDR3 spells CAVSRGSNQPQHF. The CDR3 nucleotides are TGTGCCGTTTCTCGCGGTAGCAATCAGCCCCAGCATTTT. The rearrangement uses TRBV30 and TRBJ1-5; no clear D. This CDR3 is built from 13 residues. Germline V gene data show CDR1 as GTSNPN and CDR2 as SVGIG (reference sequence). Trimming removed 8 bases from V and 0 bases from J, with 11 bases in between.

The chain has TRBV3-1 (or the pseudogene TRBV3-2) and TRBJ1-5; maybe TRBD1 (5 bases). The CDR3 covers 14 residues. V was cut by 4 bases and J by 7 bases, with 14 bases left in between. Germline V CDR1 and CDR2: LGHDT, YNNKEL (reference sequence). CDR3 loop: CASSPGGTRQPQHF. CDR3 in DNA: TGTGCCAGCAGCCCGGGGGGAACTCGGCAGCCCCAGCATTTT.

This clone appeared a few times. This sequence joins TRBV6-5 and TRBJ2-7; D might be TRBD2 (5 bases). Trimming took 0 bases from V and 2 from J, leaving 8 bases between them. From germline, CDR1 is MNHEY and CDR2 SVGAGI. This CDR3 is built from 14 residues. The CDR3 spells CASSYSASTYEQYF. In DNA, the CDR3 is TGTGCCAGCAGTTACTCGGCTAGCACCTACGAGCAGTACTTC.

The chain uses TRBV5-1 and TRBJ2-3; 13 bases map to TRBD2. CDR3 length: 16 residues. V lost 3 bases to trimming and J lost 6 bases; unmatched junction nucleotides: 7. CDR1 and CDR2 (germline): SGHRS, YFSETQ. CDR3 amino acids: CASSSTSGGVTDTQYF. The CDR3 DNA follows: TGCGCCAGCAGCTCCACTAGCGGGGGGGTCACGGATACGCAGTATTTT.

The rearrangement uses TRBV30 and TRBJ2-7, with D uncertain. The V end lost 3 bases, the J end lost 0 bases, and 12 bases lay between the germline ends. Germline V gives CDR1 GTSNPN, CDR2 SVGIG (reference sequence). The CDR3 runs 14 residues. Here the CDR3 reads CAWRRFGYSYEQYF. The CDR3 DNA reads TGTGCCTGGAGAAGGTTCGGGTACTCCTACGAGCAGTACTTC.

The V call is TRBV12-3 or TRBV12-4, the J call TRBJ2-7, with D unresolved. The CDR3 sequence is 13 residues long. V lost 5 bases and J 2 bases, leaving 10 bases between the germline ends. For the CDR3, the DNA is TGTGCCAGCAGTATGGCCACCGCCTACGAGCAGTACTTC. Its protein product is CASSMATAYEQYF.

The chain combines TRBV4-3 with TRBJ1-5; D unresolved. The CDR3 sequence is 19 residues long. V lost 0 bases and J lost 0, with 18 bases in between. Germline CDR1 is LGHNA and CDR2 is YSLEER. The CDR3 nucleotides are TGCGCCAGCAGCCAAGATTGGTTAGGAGCCAGCTCTAGCAATCAGCCCCAGCATTTT. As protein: CASSQDWLGASSSNQPQHF.

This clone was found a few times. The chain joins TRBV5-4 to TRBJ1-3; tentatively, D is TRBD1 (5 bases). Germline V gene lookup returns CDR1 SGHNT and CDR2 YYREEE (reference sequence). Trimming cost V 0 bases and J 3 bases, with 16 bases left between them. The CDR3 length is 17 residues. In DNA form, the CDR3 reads TGTGCCAGCAGCTTGGCTGGGGGGAAATCAAGTGGAAACACCATATATTTT. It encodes CASSLAGGKSSGNTIYF.

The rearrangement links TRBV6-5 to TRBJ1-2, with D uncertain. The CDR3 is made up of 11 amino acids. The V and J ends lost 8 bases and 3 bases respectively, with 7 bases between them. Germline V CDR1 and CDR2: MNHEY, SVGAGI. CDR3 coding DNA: TGTGCCAGCCTCCGGGACTATGGCTACACCTTC. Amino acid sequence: CASLRDYGYTF.

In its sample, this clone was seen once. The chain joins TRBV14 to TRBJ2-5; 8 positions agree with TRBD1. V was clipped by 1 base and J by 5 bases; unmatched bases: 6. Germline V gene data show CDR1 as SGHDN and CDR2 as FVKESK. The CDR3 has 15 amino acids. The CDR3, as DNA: TGTGCCAGCAGCCAAGTAGCAGGGGGCAGGGAGACCCAGTACTTC. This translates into CASSQVAGGRETQYF.

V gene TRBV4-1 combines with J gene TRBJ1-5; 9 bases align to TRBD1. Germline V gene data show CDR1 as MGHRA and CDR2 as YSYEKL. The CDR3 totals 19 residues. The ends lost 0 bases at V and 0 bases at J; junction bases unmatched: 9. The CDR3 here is CASSQDGTGPVDSNQPQHF. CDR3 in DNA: TGCGCCAGCAGCCAAGATGGGACAGGGCCGGTGGATAGCAATCAGCCCCAGCATTTT.

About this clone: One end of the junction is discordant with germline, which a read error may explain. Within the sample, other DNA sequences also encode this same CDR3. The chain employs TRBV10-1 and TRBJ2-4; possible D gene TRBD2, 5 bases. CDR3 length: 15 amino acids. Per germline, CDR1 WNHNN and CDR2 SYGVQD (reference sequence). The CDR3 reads CASSEGSLAKNIQYF. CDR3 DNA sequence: TGCGCCAGCAGTGAGGGGAGCCTAGCCAAAAATATTCAGTACTTC.